Presented here are 6 T cell receptor beta chains from one specimen sequenced in a study of T cells after yellow fever vaccination. In TCRdb, the 5' RACE reads were re-called with MiXCR into one record per CDR3 protein. Of a few hundred thousand distinct CDR3 sequences listed, 6% to 7.5% are singletons. The source material was CD4+ T cells sorted from PBMCs, sampled 15 days after the yellow fever booster vaccination. The receptors were sampled from a man aged 25 to 45 who received the YFV17D yellow fever vaccine.

This clonotype was observed at least ten times. This chain joins TRBV4-3 and TRBJ2-2; possibly TRBD2 for D (6 bases). CDR1 LGHNA and CDR2 YSLEER come from the germline V gene. This CDR3 is 15 amino acids long. Trimming cost V 4 bases and J 7 bases, with 16 bases left between them. CDR3 bases: TGCGCCAGCAGCCGGGACTCCCTTGGTAGCGGGGAGCTGTTTTTT. Its translation: CASSRDSLGSGELFF.

This clonotype came up a few times. The chain carries TRBV4-2 and TRBJ2-3; D is perhaps TRBD2 (5 bases). The CDR3 totals 16 residues. Germline CDR1 LGHNA, CDR2 YNFKEQ. Trimming took 0 bases from V and 6 from J, leaving 16 bases between them. Here the CDR3 reads CASSQDVASSSDTQYF. The CDR3 nucleotides read TGTGCCAGCAGCCAAGATGTGGCTAGCTCCTCGGATACGCAGTATTTT.

The chain recombines TRBV29-1 with TRBJ2-5, with D uncertain. The germline gives CDR1 SQVTM, CDR2 ANQGSEA. Trimming left V 8 bases short and J 5 bases short, with 15 bases between. This CDR3 has 12 residues. Here the CDR3 reads CSHRKASETQYF. The DNA for the CDR3 is TGCAGCCACCGAAAGGCAAGCGAGACCCAGTACTTC.

This clonotype has a handful of counts. This sequence joins TRBV15 and TRBJ2-2; D call uncertain. V lost 3 bases to trimming and J lost 2 bases, with 7 bases between them. CDR1 LNHNV and CDR2 YYDKDF come from the germline V gene (reference sequence). The CDR3 is 14 residues long. In DNA form, the CDR3 reads TGTGCCACCAGCAGCGGGCCCAACACCGGGGAGCTGTTTTTT. This codes for CATSSGPNTGELFF.

This clonotype occurred many times. This chain links TRBV20-1 with TRBJ2-7, with 7 positions matching TRBD1. This CDR3 comprises 13 residues. Germline CDR1 and CDR2: DFQATT and SNEGSKA (reference sequence). J was trimmed by 2 bases and V by 1 base; bases with no gene match: 2. CDR3 DNA: TGCAGTGCTAGAGGACAGGGCCCCTACGAGCAGTACTTC. Translating it yields CSARGQGPYEQYF.

This clonotype came up many times. The chain combines TRBV5-1 with TRBJ2-1, with D uncertain. Trimming pared 7 bases from V and 1 base from J, leaving 27 bases between. The CDR3 sequence is 19 residues long. The germline gives CDR1 SGHRS, CDR2 YFSETQ. Written as DNA, the CDR3 is TGCGCCAGCGCAACGCTAGGGAACGTCACGAGACTTTCCTACAATGAGCAGTTCTTC. This codes for CASATLGNVTRLSYNEQFF.